This T cell receptor beta chain derives from a study of cytomegalovirus exposure and HLA in healthy donors (dated by TCRdb to about 2017). Notes on the research overall: According to an earlier analysis of 587 of the donors, about 180 million T cells yielded roughly 110 million unique TCR beta sequences and roughly 280 Gb of sequence data. Approximately 300 gigabases of sequencing data and 75 million to 85 million unique TCR sequences made up an early release that covered fewer than 650 HLA-typed donors. Of the 300 to 500 genotyped donors, 81% were placed in the genetic ancestry cluster associated with self-reported Caucasian donors. The study aimed to test whether cataloging public T cell receptors could reveal signatures of past pathogen exposure. The study used immunosequencing to profile the T cell repertoires of several hundred subjects and linked those repertoires to cytomegalovirus serostatus. Besides the first cohort of some 670 subjects, a separate validation cohort made up of 120 different subjects was used. The study combined high-throughput TCR immunosequencing, statistical association of individual TCRs with disease status, and machine learning to predict cytomegalovirus infection status. In a later analysis, previously published TCR beta repertoires from 670 or so donors were re-analyzed and high-resolution HLA genotyping was added so that TCR occurrence patterns could be studied. Rather than using new phenotypic data, the later analysis identified candidate immune exposures from TCR beta sequences and from how often those sequences occurred across donors. In an earlier analysis of 550 to 700 of the donors, high-throughput TCR beta sequencing was used to judge whether each TCR beta V gene segment behaved as functional or pseudogenic. Donor age, sex, ethnicity and CMV serostatus were collected together with the repertoire data. A later genetic analysis used genome-wide SNP genotypes for about 60% of the roughly 670 donors, treating that subset as a discovery cohort. All discovery cohort repertoires had been generated on a single sequencing platform. Both class I and class II loci were covered by HLA typing, at four-digit resolution. Typing coverage varied by locus: roughly 629-630 donors for A, B, C, DRB1 and DQB1; more than 500 for DQA1; about 600 for DPA1; 450 to 480 for DPB1. Because of strong linkage in the cohort, five DR-DQ haplotypes were treated as single units for association and clustering. Among some 410 genotyped donors of the cohort, an average of about 240,000 unique TCR beta nucleotide sequences were sequenced per donor, roughly 20% of them non-productive.

Results and caveats for the whole study, not just this receptor: When HLA alleles, especially DR and DQ, strongly co-occurred, TCR associations were difficult to assign to individual alleles. According to a later genetic analysis, donors in an Asian-associated ancestry cluster had fewer N-insertions in productive TCRs than the roughly 660-donor mean. Because the 87-base-pair reads could not distinguish some IMGT-functional V segments, including TRBV6-2 and TRBV6-3, those segments were excluded. CMV serostatus was the only immune exposure information available for the cohort. Because HLA typing was unavailable for some donors at each locus, only the typed subset was used in association tests. A few of the identified cytomegalovirus-associated TCR beta chains were confirmed in vitro to be specific for cytomegalovirus antigens. In a later analysis, 15,000 to 20,000 TCR beta sequences were associated with specific HLA alleles at a false discovery rate of 0.05. The sequencing pipeline was judged likely to have produced a cluster of highly shared sequence variants as a technical artifact. Roughly uniform sequencing depth across donors was assumed in presence/absence analyses, although this assumption may not hold. Compared with equally common non-associated chains, HLA-associated TCR beta chains in a later analysis were more clonally expanded and had lower generation probabilities. According to a later analysis, most CMV-associated TCR beta chains appeared to be HLA-restricted, and the HLA associations seemed to be driven largely by CMV exposure. In a later analysis, TCR association rates were found to vary across HLA loci, with the most associated TCRs seen for DRB1 alleles and the fewest for HLA-C alleles. According to the authors, the approach could potentially be generalized to other disease states and immunological phenotypes. The earlier analysis of a few hundred of the donors excluded around 17 rarely observed V segments, including chromosome 9 orphons, because counts were too low. Linkage disequilibrium might explain the correlated functional status among segregating V segments, but an unknown experimental factor could not be excluded. Most TCR sequences were observed very rarely across donors, whereas some public TCRs were present in many individuals. In the study, 150 to 200 TCR beta chains were listed as associated with cytomegalovirus. In an earlier analysis of around 500 of the donors, most TCR beta V segments appeared in productive rearrangements about 90% or about 30% of the time, broadly matching IMGT annotations. This cohort had only TCR beta chains sequenced, and the lack of alpha or paired-chain data limited which features could be detected. In a later genetic analysis, a missense DCLRE1C variant was associated with V-gene and J-gene trimming of TCR beta chains, and the association was replicated in an independent cohort. According to a later analysis, parvovirus B19, influenza, CMV and Epstein-Barr virus appeared linked to several top co-occurrence clusters. A further reported finding was that TCR beta sequences accurately predicted the HLA-A and HLA-B alleles for most subjects in the first cohort. The classifier was reported to diagnose cytomegalovirus status with high specificity and sensitivity in both the original and validation cohorts.

The cohort was made up of roughly 670 healthy bone marrow donors. At the time of sampling, every cohort member was nominally healthy, though immune exposures that went unrecorded were likely present. The donor was CMV seronegative and belonged to the group of 350 or so seronegative cohort members. Every donor gave a peripheral blood sample, and the peripheral blood mononuclear cells from that sample were used for TCR beta sequencing. Genomic DNA was extracted from the blood cell samples with the Qiagen DNeasy Blood Extraction Kit. The library was obtained by the immunoSEQ multiplex PCR assay. For the multiplex PCR, a mixture combining 60 forward primers for TCR Vbeta segments and 13 reverse primers for TCR Jbeta segments was used. The CDR3 region of rearranged TCR beta genes was amplified from genomic DNA by a multiplex PCR assay. On the Illumina HiSeq System, the amplified TCR beta libraries were sequenced as 87-base-pair reads. From the authors' description of their analysis: In a later analysis, 80 million or so unique TCR beta chains were counted across the 650 to 750 repertoires, and roughly 10 million of these chains were shared by at least two donors. Raw reads were error-corrected and collapsed into unique sequences by a nearest-neighbor algorithm in which closely related sequences were merged to remove PCR and sequencing errors. V, D and J gene segments were assigned by aligning CDR3 sequences to IMGT reference sequences. For a sequence to be retained, a match of at least six nucleotides to both a V gene segment and a J gene segment was required. A rearrangement counted as productive if the CDR3 had no stop codons and remained in frame with V and J, and every other rearrangement counted as non-productive. Following IMGT convention, CDR3 was defined as the stretch from the second conserved V-encoded cysteine to the conserved J-encoded phenylalanine. In an earlier analysis of 587 of the donors, sequences lacking an unambiguous match to a single V gene segment were excluded. An earlier analysis of under 750 of the donors called V segments functional above 56.7% productive rearrangements and segregating when the between-donor standard deviation exceeded 5%. A statistical classification framework was developed to diagnose cytomegalovirus status using the catalog of TCR beta chain sequences. V and J gene assignment, in a later analysis, came from comparing TCR nucleotide sequences with IMGT/GENE-DB human TR gene sequences. A later analysis assigned CDR3 sequences and most-parsimonious VDJ recombination scenarios with the TCRdist pipeline. In a later analysis, every TCR beta chain was defined by the combination of its CDR3 amino acid sequence and its V-gene family, and reads without a unique V-gene family were dropped. To address suspected cross-contamination and a sequencing artifact, a later analysis removed some 620 highly shared, low-generation-probability nucleotide sequences. In a later analysis, a clonal expansion index was calculated for each public chain from normalized within-repertoire ranks of inferred template counts. Generation probabilities in a later analysis came from a VDJ recombination model fitted to out-of-frame rearrangements, and those results were checked against IGoR. In a later analysis, hypergeometric tests were used to score TCR-TCR, TCR-HLA and TCR-CMV co-occurrence, with a repertoire-size bias correction applied to TCR pairs. To estimate false discovery rates, a later analysis permuted the HLA or CMV assignments 20 times. In a later analysis, co-occurring TCRs were grouped using DBSCAN, and TCRdist sequence similarity was added for clustering within HLA-allele-positive subsets. For co-occurrence clustering, repertoires with fewer than 30,000 or more than 120,000 public chains were excluded, along with a handful of repertoires with anomalous nucleotide sharing. Not all clones reach the TCRdb copy of this immuneACCESS table, which keeps in-frame sequences only. Checked studies attribute under half of the gap to unresolved V genes and leave the rest unexplained. The V and J calls and the clone size are those of that table, but D and trimming were determined from the DNA. The sample table records approximately 200,000 clones; around 76% of these occur just once. Together, the top ten hold 1.5% to 2% of the sample.

The CDR3 has 14 amino acids, counting the end cysteine and phenylalanine. Solely the CDR3 DNA is kept, with 42 bases framed from the first base. The junction carries 7 bases between V and J, which are trimmed by 3 bases and 1 base respectively. The germline V gene sets CDR1 to MDHEN and CDR2 to SYDVKM. With regard to this clone: There is no known antigen for this receptor. One base away there is no much larger clone; base qualities are not given.

Sequenced: PBMCs. This TCR was sampled from a man aged 25 to 45 in good health and CMV-seronegative. The chain employs TRBV28 and TRBJ1-5; the best D guess is TRBD1, with 5 bases matching. The nucleotide sequence reads TGTGCCAGCAGTTTGACAGCCAGCAATCAGCCCCAGCATTTT. Translation gives CASSLTASNQPQHF.